A selection of T cell receptor beta chains follows, all from one sample in a study of T cell responses to AZD1222 COVID-19 vaccine. Assay used: immunoSEQ multiplex PCR; TCRdb lists only in-frame clones, some missing. The sample yields roughly 150,000 clones, about 92% seen once. The material sequenced was peripheral blood, taken on day 0 of AZD1222 vaccination. The receptors were sampled from an adult in good health. CDR3s include the opening cysteine and the closing phenylalanine or tryptophan. A D gene is named only where the DNA matches it firmly.

V	D	J	CDR3	DNA
TRBV9	-	TRBJ2-1	CASSRGYEQFF	TGTGCCAGCAGTAGAGGGTATGAGCAGTTCTTC
TRBV19	TRBD1	TRBJ1-5	CASEGTGSNQPQHF	TGTGCCAGTGAAGGGACAGGGAGCAATCAGCCCCAGCATTTT
TRBV3-1/TRBV3-2	TRBD2	TRBJ2-3	CASSQDESGRMLDTQYF	TGTGCCAGCAGCCAAGATGAGAGCGGGAGGATGTTAGATACGCAGTATTTT
TRBV6-2/TRBV6-3	-	TRBJ1-1	CASSRNTEAFF	TGTGCCAGCAGCAGAAACACTGAAGCTTTCTTT
TRBV7-9	-	TRBJ2-1	CASSLIGTYNEQFF	TGTGCCAGCAGCTTAATAGGGACCTACAATGAGCAGTTCTTC
TRBV13	-	TRBJ2-3	CASSPRLSGRTDTQYF	TGTGCCAGCAGCCCCCGACTGAGCGGACGCACAGATACGCAGTATTTT
TRBV7-8	-	TRBJ1-4	CASSPTGPPTNEKLFF	TGTGCCAGCAGCCCAACAGGGCCCCCAACTAATGAAAAACTGTTTTTT
TRBV12-3/TRBV12-4	-	TRBJ2-5	CASSANFGTQYF	TGTGCCAGCAGTGCCAACTTTGGGACCCAGTACTTC
TRBV9	TRBD2	TRBJ2-5	CASSVGLAGTTTQETQYF	TGTGCCAGCAGCGTAGGACTAGCGGGGACAACGACACAAGAGACCCAGTACTTC
TRBV3-1/TRBV3-2	-	TRBJ2-1	CASSQFLGGIVNEQFF	TGTGCCAGCAGCCAATTCCTGGGCGGGATAGTAAATGAGCAGTTCTTC